Each of the 28 T cell receptor beta chains below was sequenced from the same sample in a study of response to subunit inactivated influenza vaccine. TCRdb reprocessed the RT-PCR reads with MiXCR, giving one entry per CDR3 protein. The sample lists about 500,000 distinct CDR3 sequences; 7.2% were seen once. The specimen comprised PBMCs from blood, sampled around 2 years after vaccination. These TCRs come from a man aged 45-69 years who received an inactivated influenza vaccine.

The CDR3 region has the DNA TGTGCCACCAGCAGAGAAACCGGGACAGGGCTTAAGGATACGCAGTATTTT. Amino acid sequence: CATSRETGTGLKDTQYF. The rearrangement joins TRBV15 to TRBJ2-3; 9 positions agree with TRBD1. The germline V gene encodes CDR1 LNHNV and CDR2 YYDKDF (reference sequence). The CDR3 totals 17 residues. V lost 0 bases, J lost 6 bases, and 10 bases stayed unmatched.

The rearrangement uses TRBV2 and TRBJ2-3; no reliable D call. The ends were cut back, 3 bases at V and 0 bases at J, with 10 bases in the middle. The germline V gene has CDR1 SNHLY and CDR2 FYNNEI. The CDR3 runs to 15 residues. The CDR3 region has the DNA TGTGCCAGCAGTGATTGGCGCCCGAGCACAGATACGCAGTATTTT. The encoded protein is CASSDWRPSTDTQYF. Together with reference TRBV2 and TRBJ2-3, the CDR3 gives the full variable domain: EPEVTQTPSHQVTQMGQEVILRCVPISNHLYFYWYRQILGQKVEFLVSFYNNEISEKSEIFDDQFSVERPDGSNFTLKIRSTKLEDSAMYFCASSDWRPSTDTQYFGPGTRLTVL.

The rearrangement joins TRBV12-3 or TRBV12-4 to TRBJ2-2, with D maybe TRBD1 (5 bases). CDR3 length: 15 residues. Trimming shortened V by 11 bases and J by 3 bases, and 19 bases separated the two germline ends. The CDR3 region is CAAGRASIDTGELFF. CDR3 nucleotide sequence: TGTGCCGCCGGCAGGGCCAGCATAGACACCGGGGAGCTGTTTTTT.

This clonotype has at least ten counts. The chain links TRBV6-2 or TRBV6-3 to TRBJ2-7; D remains unclear. This CDR3 has 14 residues. Germline CDR1 MNHEY, CDR2 SVGEGT. V was clipped by 8 bases and J by 0 bases, with 14 bases between them. The CDR3 reads CASGNPTNSYEQYF. The CDR3 nucleotides are TGTGCCAGCGGAAACCCGACAAACTCCTACGAGCAGTACTTC.

The table lists this clonotype with a few counts. The chain has TRBV11-2 and TRBJ1-3; tentatively, D is TRBD1 (5 bases). The CDR3 consists of 18 residues. In germline, CDR1 is SGHAT, CDR2 FQNNGV. Trimming cost V 6 bases and J 0 bases, with 21 bases left between them. The CDR3 DNA reads as TGTGCCAGCAGAAAAGGAGGAGAGGCAGGGTCCTCTGGAAACACCATATATTTT. This encodes CASRKGGEAGSSGNTIYF.

This clonotype occurred a few times. This chain joins TRBV5-6 and TRBJ2-1, with 7 bases aligning to TRBD1. The germline V gene encodes CDR1 SGHDT and CDR2 YYEEEE. The CDR3 covers 12 residues. V lost 0 bases, J lost 14 bases, and 5 bases stayed unmatched. The CDR3 region has the DNA TGTGCCAGCAGCTTGGCCGGCACAGGGGAGTTCTTC. Protein: CASSLAGTGEFF. Complete variable domain (other parts from reference TRBV5-6 and TRBJ2-1): DAGVTQSPTHLIKTRGQQVTLRCSPKSGHDTVSWYQQALGQGPQFIFQYYEEEERQRGNFPDRFSGHQFPNYSSELNVNALLLGDSALYLCASSLAGTGEFFGPGTRLTVL.

The gene calls are TRBV9 and TRBJ1-3; D perhaps matches TRBD1 (5 bases). Germline assignment: CDR1 SGDLS and CDR2 YYNGEE. V shed 3 bases and J shed 4 bases, with 8 bases lying between them. This CDR3 contains 13 residues. The CDR3 loop reads CASSANRGNTIYF. The DNA for the CDR3 is TGTGCCAGCAGCGCTAACAGGGGAAACACCATATATTTT.

This clonotype was counted at least ten times. The chain employs TRBV5-6 and TRBJ1-6, with D possibly being TRBD1 (6 bases). The germline V gene encodes CDR1 SGHDT and CDR2 YYEEEE. The CDR3 has 14 residues. Deletions cut 8 bases from V and 8 bases from J, with 17 bases between. Written as DNA, the CDR3 is TGTGCCAGTTACCGGGGAGGGGGATATTCACCCCTCCACTTT. Residues: CASYRGGGYSPLHF.

This clonotype has only a few counts. This rearrangement joins TRBV27 to TRBJ2-7; D gene ambiguous. Trimming removed 4 bases at V and 4 bases at J, with 8 bases between. The CDR3 consists of 12 residues. The germline CDR1 and CDR2 sequences are MNHEY and SMNVEV (reference sequence). CDR3 coding DNA: TGTGCCAGCAGTTCCTGGGGATACGAGCAGTACTTC. Translation: CASSSWGYEQYF.

This clonotype was counted at least ten times. This rearrangement joins TRBV12-3 or TRBV12-4 to TRBJ2-3, with D possibly TRBD2 on 6 matching bases. The CDR3 runs to 14 residues. The V and J ends lost 2 bases and 5 bases respectively, with 11 bases between them. CDR3 sequence (DNA): TGTGCCAGCAGTTTAACGACCGGGGGAGATACGCAGTATTTT. The encoded protein is CASSLTTGGDTQYF.

This clonotype was seen a few times. The chain has TRBV7-2 and TRBJ2-1; 9 bases fit TRBD2. CDR1 is SGHTA and CDR2 is FQGNSA in the germline V gene. With V trimmed by 5 bases and J by 9 bases, 8 bases remained unmatched. The CDR3 is made up of 14 amino acids. The CDR3 DNA sequence: TGTGCCAGCAGCCTGGCTAGCGGGAAGCGTGAGCAGTTCTTC. Translated: CASSLASGKREQFF.

The chain combines TRBV7-2 with TRBJ2-7; D may match TRBD1 or TRBD2 (7 bases each). The CDR3 extends over 14 amino acids. Deletions cut 3 bases from V and 7 bases from J, with 16 bases between. The germline gives CDR1 SGHTA, CDR2 FQGNSA. The CDR3 spells CASSLQGGLWEQYF. The CDR3, as DNA: TGTGCCAGCAGCTTGCAGGGGGGGCTCTGGGAGCAGTACTTC.

V is TRBV2 and J is TRBJ2-1; 10 positions match TRBD2. The CDR3 covers 17 residues. From germline, CDR1 is SNHLY and CDR2 FYNNEI. With 2 bases clipped from V and 6 bases from J, the junction kept 10 bases outside the gene matches. Written as DNA, the CDR3 is TGTGCCAGCAGTGAACTAGGGCTAGCGGGAGAAGGCAATGAGCAGTTCTTC. Residues: CASSELGLAGEGNEQFF.

The chain has TRBV27 and TRBJ2-1; D may be TRBD1 (5 bases). V lost 7 bases to trimming and J lost 5 bases, with 21 bases between them. Germline assignment: CDR1 MNHEY and CDR2 SMNVEV (reference sequence). CDR3 size: 16 residues. CDR3 residues: CASTFTLPRAHNEQFF. The CDR3 DNA follows: TGTGCCAGCACCTTCACCCTGCCCAGGGCCCACAATGAGCAGTTCTTC.

The table lists this clonotype with a few counts. J is TRBJ2-5 and V is TRBV5-1; D is ambiguous. CDR1 is SGHRS and CDR2 is YFSETQ in the germline V gene. This CDR3 has 14 residues. V dropped 4 bases and J dropped 1 base, with 11 bases sitting between them. Here the CDR3 DNA reads TGCGCCAGCAGCAGAGAAAATCCCCAAGAGACCCAGTACTTC. It is translated as CASSRENPQETQYF.

This clonotype was seen at least ten times. V is TRBV20-1 and J is TRBJ1-4; D uncertain. With 5 bases removed from V and 4 bases from J, the gap between germline ends came to 14 bases. The germline CDR1 and CDR2 sequences are DFQATT and SNEGSKA (reference sequence). The CDR3 runs 14 residues. The CDR3 region is CSAATQRYNEKLFF. The CDR3 region has the DNA TGCAGTGCTGCTACACAGAGGTATAATGAAAAACTGTTTTTT.

V usage is TRBV6-1 and J usage is TRBJ1-2, with TRBD1 matching 11 bases. This CDR3 contains 15 residues. V lost 6 bases, J lost 7 bases, and 10 bases stayed unmatched. Germline V gene data show CDR1 as MNHNS and CDR2 as SASEGT. CDR3 coding DNA: TGTGCCAGCAGACTCTCCCGGGACAGGGGGGCTGGCTACACCTTC. The encoded protein is CASRLSRDRGAGYTF.

V gene TRBV20-1 combines with J gene TRBJ1-1, with D uncertain. V lost 6 bases, J lost 0 bases, and 8 bases lay in between. The CDR3 consists of 12 residues. Germline CDR1 DFQATT, CDR2 SNEGSKA (reference sequence). CDR3 sequence: CSANDLNTEAFF. In DNA, the CDR3 is TGCAGTGCCAACGACTTGAACACTGAAGCTTTCTTT.

This clonotype was seen more than once but under ten times. The chain carries TRBV20-1 and TRBJ2-5; the match to TRBD2 covers 11 bases. Looked up from germline, CDR1 is DFQATT and CDR2 is SNEGSKA (reference sequence). With V trimmed by 6 bases and J by 4 bases, 7 bases remained unmatched. The CDR3 consists of 14 residues. Written as DNA, the CDR3 is TGCAGTGCAGTTAGCGGGGGGGCCATAGAGACCCAGTACTTC. Its protein is CSAVSGGAIETQYF.

This clonotype was seen at least ten times. The J gene is TRBJ1-1, the V gene TRBV5-6; D unresolved. V shed 1 base and J shed 4 bases, with 11 bases lying between them. Germline V gives CDR1 SGHDT, CDR2 YYEEEE. The CDR3 contains 14 residues. CDR3 sequence reads: CASSLTTRSTEAFF. DNA of the CDR3: TGTGCCAGCAGCTTGACAACCCGGAGCACTGAAGCTTTCTTT.

This clonotype was recorded many times. The chain recombines TRBV6-5 with TRBJ2-4; D may match TRBD1 or TRBD2 (6 bases each). The CDR3 runs to 19 residues. Looked up from germline, CDR1 is MNHEY and CDR2 is SVGAGI. The ends were cut back, 0 bases at V and 1 base at J, with 19 bases in the middle. The CDR3: CASSYSIDRGAEAKNIQYF. CDR3 DNA sequence: TGTGCCAGCAGTTACTCGATAGATAGGGGGGCAGAGGCCAAAAACATTCAGTACTTC.

The table lists this clonotype with a few counts. The V call is TRBV6-1, the J call TRBJ2-3, with TRBD2 as a possible D gene (6 bases). This CDR3 has 14 amino acids. V was clipped by 8 bases and J by 5 bases, with 17 bases between them. Germline assignment: CDR1 MNHNS and CDR2 SASEGT. The CDR3 here is CASLGREVIDTQYF. For the CDR3, the DNA is TGTGCCAGCCTTGGGCGGGAAGTGATAGATACGCAGTATTTT.

V gene TRBV6-1 combines with J gene TRBJ2-5; weak D call: TRBD2 (6 bases). V was shortened by 6 bases and J by 5 bases, with 13 bases between the two germline ends. There are 13 residues in the CDR3. Germline V lookup: CDR1 MNHNS, CDR2 SASEGT. The CDR3 sequence is CASRGKRGETQYF. Here the CDR3 DNA reads TGTGCCAGCAGAGGCAAACGGGGGGAGACCCAGTACTTC.

The chain uses TRBV25-1 and TRBJ2-2, with D tentatively TRBD1 (6 bases). V lost 4 bases, J lost 4 bases, and 13 bases lay in between. The CDR3 covers 15 residues. The germline V gene has CDR1 MGHDK and CDR2 SYGVNS. CDR3 coding DNA: TGTGCCAGCAGTGCAATCACAGGGTCCACCGGGGAGCTGTTTTTT. Translated, it gives CASSAITGSTGELFF.

This clonotype has at least ten counts. The rearrangement uses TRBV25-1 and TRBJ2-5; perhaps TRBD2 as D (5 bases). Germline CDR1 MGHDK, CDR2 SYGVNS. With 6 bases removed from V and 2 bases from J, the gap between germline ends came to 7 bases. This CDR3 spans 12 amino acids. CDR3 region: CASSGIQETQYF. The CDR3 region has the DNA TGTGCCAGCAGCGGGATACAAGAGACCCAGTACTTC. The variable domain in full, completed from reference TRBV25-1 and TRBJ2-5, reads EADIYQTPRYLVIGTGKKITLECSQTMGHDKMYWYQQDPGMELHLIHYSYGVNSTEKGDLSSESTVSRIRTEHFPLTLESARPSHTSQYLCASSGIQETQYFGPGTRLLVL.

J is TRBJ2-3 and V is TRBV28, with 8 bases matching TRBD2. The CDR3 has 15 amino acids. CDR1 is MDHEN, CDR2 SYDVKM, per germline. This chain's CDR3 is CVPLTPGLVQDTQYF. In nucleotides, the CDR3 is TGTGTGCCCCTAACCCCGGGACTAGTGCAAGATACGCAGTATTTT.

This clonotype was seen a few times. The chain is built from TRBV12-3 or TRBV12-4 and TRBJ2-1; 9 bases agree with TRBD1. The V segment lost 6 bases and the J segment 6 bases; nucleotides outside the gene matches: 9. CDR3 size: 15 residues. In DNA, the CDR3 is TGTGCCAGCAGGCAGGGACAGGGTTTTGGCAATGAGCAGTTCTTC. Protein product: CASRQGQGFGNEQFF.

The genes are TRBV4-1 and TRBJ2-1, with 12 bases aligning to TRBD1. The CDR3 sequence is 17 residues long. The junction had 5 bases not matched to a gene; V was cut back by 5 bases and J by 0 bases. Germline V gene sequence: CDR1 MGHRA, CDR2 YSYEKL. The CDR3 loop reads CASSSGQGAYSYNEQFF. The CDR3 DNA is TGCGCCAGCAGCTCGGGACAGGGGGCTTACTCCTACAATGAGCAGTTCTTC.